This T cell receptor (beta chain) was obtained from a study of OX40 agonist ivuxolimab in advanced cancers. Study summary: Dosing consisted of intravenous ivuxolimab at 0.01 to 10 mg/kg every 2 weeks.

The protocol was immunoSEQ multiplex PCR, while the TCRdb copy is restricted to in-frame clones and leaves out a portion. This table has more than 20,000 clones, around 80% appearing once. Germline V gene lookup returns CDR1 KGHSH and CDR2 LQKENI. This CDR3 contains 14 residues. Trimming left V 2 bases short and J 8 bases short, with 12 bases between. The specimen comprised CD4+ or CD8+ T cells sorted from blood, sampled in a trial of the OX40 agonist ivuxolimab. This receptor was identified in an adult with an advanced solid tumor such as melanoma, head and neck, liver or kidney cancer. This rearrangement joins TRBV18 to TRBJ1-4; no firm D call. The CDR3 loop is CASSPAVRGEKLFF. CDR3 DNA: TGTGCCAGCTCACCAGCCGTACGTGGGGAAAAACTGTTTTTT.